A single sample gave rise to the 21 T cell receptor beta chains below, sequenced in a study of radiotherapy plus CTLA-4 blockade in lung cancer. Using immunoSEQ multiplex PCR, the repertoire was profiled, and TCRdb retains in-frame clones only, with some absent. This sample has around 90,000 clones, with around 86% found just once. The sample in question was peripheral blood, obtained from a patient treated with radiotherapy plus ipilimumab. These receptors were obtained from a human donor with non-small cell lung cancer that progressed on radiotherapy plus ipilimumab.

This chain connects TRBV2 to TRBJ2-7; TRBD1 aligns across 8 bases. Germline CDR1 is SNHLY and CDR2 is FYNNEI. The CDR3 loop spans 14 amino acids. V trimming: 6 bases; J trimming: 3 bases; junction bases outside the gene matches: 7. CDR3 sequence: CASRLDRGNYEQYF. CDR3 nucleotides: TGTGCCAGCAGATTAGACAGGGGAAACTACGAGCAGTACTTC.

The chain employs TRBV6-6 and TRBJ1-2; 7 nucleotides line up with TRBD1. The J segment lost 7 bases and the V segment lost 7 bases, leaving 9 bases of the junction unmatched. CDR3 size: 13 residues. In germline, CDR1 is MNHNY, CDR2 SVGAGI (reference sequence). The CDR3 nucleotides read TGTGCCAGCAACCCAGGGGGAGCGCTTGGCTACACCTTC. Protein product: CASNPGGALGYTF.

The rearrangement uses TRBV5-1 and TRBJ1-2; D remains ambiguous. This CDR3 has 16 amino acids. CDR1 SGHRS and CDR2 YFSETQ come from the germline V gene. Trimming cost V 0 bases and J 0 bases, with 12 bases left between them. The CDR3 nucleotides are TGCGCCAGCAGCTTGGGGGAACGACAAGCTAACTATGGCTACACCTTC. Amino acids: CASSLGERQANYGYTF.

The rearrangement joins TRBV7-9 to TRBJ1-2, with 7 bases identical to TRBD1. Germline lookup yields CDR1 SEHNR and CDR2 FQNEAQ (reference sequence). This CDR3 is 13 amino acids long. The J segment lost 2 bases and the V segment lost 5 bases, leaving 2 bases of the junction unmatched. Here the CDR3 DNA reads TGTGCCAGCAGCAGGGGACAGAACTATGGCTACACCTTC. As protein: CASSRGQNYGYTF.

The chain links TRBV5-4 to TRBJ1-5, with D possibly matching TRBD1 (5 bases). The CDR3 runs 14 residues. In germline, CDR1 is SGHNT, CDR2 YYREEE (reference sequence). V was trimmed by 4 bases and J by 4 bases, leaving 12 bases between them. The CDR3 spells CASSRDGLNQPQHF. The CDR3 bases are TGTGCCAGCAGCCGGGACGGACTGAATCAGCCCCAGCATTTT. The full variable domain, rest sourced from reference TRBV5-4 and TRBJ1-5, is ETGVTQSPTHLIKTRGQQVTLRCSSQSGHNTVSWYQQALGQGPQFIFQYYREEENGRGNFPPRFSGLQFPNYSSELNVNALELDDSALYLCASSRDGLNQPQHFGDGTRLSIL.

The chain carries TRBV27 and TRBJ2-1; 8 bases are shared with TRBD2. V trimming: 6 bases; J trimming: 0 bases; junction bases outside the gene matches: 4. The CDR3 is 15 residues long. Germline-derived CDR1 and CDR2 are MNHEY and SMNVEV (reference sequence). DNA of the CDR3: TGTGCCAGCAGGCCCGGGACTAGCTCCTACAATGAGCAGTTCTTC. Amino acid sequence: CASRPGTSSYNEQFF.

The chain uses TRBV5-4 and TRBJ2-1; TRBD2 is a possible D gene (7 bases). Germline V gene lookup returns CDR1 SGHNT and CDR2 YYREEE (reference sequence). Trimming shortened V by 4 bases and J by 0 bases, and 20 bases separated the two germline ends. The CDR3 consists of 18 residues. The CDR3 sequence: CASSPGGGGSPSYNEQFF. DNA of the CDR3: TGTGCCAGCAGCCCTGGGGGCGGGGGCTCCCCCTCCTACAATGAGCAGTTCTTC. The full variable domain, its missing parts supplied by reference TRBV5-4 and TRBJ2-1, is ETGVTQSPTHLIKTRGQQVTLRCSSQSGHNTVSWYQQALGQGPQFIFQYYREEENGRGNFPPRFSGLQFPNYSSELNVNALELDDSALYLCASSPGGGGSPSYNEQFFGPGTRLTVL.

CDR3 amino acids: CASSIEGATNEKLFF. The CDR3 nucleotides are TGTGCCAGTAGTATTGAGGGTGCAACTAATGAAAAACTGTTTTTT. The chain links TRBV19 to TRBJ1-4; D remains ambiguous. Trimming removed 3 bases at V and 0 bases at J, with 8 bases between. The CDR3 spans 15 residues. In germline, CDR1 is LNHDA, CDR2 SQIVND (reference sequence). The full variable domain, rest sourced from reference TRBV19 and TRBJ1-4, is DGGITQSPKYLFRKEGQNVTLSCEQNLNHDAMYWYRQDPGQGLRLIYYSQIVNDFQKGDIAEGYSVSREKKESFPLTVTSAQKNPTAFYLCASSIEGATNEKLFFGSGTQLSVL.

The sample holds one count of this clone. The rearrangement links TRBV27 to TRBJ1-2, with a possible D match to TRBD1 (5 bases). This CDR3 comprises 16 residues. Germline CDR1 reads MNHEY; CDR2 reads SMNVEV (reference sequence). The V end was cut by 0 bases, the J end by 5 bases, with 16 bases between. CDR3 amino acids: CASSLSGRAAGYGYTF. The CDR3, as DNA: TGTGCCAGCAGTTTATCGGGCAGGGCCGCAGGGTATGGCTACACCTTC.

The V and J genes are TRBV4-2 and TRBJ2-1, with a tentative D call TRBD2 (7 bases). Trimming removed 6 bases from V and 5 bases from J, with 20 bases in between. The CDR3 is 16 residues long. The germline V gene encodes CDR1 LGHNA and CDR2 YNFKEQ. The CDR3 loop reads CASSPGTTKGDNEQFF. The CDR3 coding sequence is TGTGCCAGCAGTCCCGGGACTACCAAGGGGGACAATGAGCAGTTCTTC.

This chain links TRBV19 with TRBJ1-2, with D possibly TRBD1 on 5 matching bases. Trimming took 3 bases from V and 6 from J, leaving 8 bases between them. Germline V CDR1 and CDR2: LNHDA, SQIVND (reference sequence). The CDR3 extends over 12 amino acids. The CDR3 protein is CASSIWDHGYTF. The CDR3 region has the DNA TGTGCCAGTAGTATTTGGGACCATGGCTACACCTTC.

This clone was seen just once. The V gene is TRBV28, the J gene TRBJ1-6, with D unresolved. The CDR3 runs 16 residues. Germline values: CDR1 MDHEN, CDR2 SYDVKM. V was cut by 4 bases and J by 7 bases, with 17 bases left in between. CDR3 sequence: CASSSRMMGFNSPLHF. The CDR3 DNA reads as TGTGCCAGCAGTTCTAGGATGATGGGCTTCAATTCACCCCTCCACTTT.

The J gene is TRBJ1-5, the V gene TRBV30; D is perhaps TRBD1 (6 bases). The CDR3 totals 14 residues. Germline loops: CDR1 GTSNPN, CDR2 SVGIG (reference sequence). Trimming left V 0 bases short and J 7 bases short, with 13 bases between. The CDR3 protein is CAWSVGTGRQPQHF. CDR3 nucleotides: TGTGCCTGGAGTGTAGGTACAGGGAGGCAGCCCCAGCATTTT.

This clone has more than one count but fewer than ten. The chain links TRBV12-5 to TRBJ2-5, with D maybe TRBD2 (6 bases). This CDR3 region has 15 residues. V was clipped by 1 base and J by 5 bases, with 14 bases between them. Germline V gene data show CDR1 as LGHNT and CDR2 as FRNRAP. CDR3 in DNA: TGTGCTAGTGGTTTGGGGCGGGACCCGCGGGAGACCCAGTACTTC. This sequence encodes CASGLGRDPRETQYF.

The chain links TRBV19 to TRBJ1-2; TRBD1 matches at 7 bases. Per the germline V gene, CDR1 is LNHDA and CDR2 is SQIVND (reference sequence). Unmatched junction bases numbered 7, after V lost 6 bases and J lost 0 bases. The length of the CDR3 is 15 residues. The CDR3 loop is CASSRDSTSNYGYTF. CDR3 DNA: TGTGCCAGTAGCCGGGACAGCACATCTAACTATGGCTACACCTTC.

The CDR3: CASSLAGTATETQYF. The CDR3 bases are TGTGCCAGCAGCTTAGCTGGGACAGCGACAGAGACCCAGTACTTC. The V and J genes are TRBV7-8 and TRBJ2-5, with 7 bases identical to TRBD1. The CDR3 runs 15 residues. The V gene's germline CDR1 is SGHVS and CDR2 FQNEAQ. V gave up 0 bases and J gave up 4 bases; unmatched junction bases: 5.

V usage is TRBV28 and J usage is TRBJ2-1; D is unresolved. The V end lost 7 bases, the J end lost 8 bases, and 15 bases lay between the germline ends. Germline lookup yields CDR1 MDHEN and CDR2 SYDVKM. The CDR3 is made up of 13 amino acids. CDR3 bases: TGTGCCAGCAACCCCGGACCGCGGCATGAGCAGTTCTTC. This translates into CASNPGPRHEQFF.

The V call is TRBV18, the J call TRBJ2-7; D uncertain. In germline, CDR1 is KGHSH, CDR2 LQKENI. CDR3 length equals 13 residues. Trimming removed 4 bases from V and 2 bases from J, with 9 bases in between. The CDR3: CASSQERTYEQYF. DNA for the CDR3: TGTGCCAGCTCACAGGAAAGAACCTACGAGCAGTACTTC.

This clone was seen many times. The DNA for the CDR3 is TGCGCCAGCAGCCAATCTAGGACAGGGAGCTATGGCTACACCTTC. Translated: CASSQSRTGSYGYTF. This chain joins TRBV4-3 and TRBJ1-2, with TRBD1 identical over 8 bases. The germline V gene encodes CDR1 LGHNA and CDR2 YSLEER. CDR3 length equals 15 residues. The V segment lost 2 bases and the J segment 4 bases; nucleotides outside the gene matches: 6.

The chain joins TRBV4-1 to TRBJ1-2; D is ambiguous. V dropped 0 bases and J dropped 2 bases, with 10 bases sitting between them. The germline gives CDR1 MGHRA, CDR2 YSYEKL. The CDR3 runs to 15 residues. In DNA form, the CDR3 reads TGCGCCAGCAGCCAAGAGGGTGGAGGAAACTATGGCTACACCTTC. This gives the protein CASSQEGGGNYGYTF.

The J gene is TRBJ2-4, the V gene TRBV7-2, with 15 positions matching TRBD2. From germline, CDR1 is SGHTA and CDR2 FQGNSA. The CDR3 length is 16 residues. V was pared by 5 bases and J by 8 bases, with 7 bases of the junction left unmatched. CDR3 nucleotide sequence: TGTGCCAGCAGCCTCCCAGGACTAGCGGGAGGGCACATTCAGTACTTC. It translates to CASSLPGLAGGHIQYF.